This T cell receptor (beta chain) appears in the sequencing data of a study of CD8+ T cells in alopecia areata. At the level of the study: The drug, oral tofacitinib, was given to treated patients at 5 to 10 mg twice daily. Regarding the study as a whole: Persistence of many expanded lesional clones was seen in scalp and blood during tofacitinib.

RNA was extracted and reverse transcribed into cDNA as the sequencing template. The table came from immunoSEQ multiplex PCR; TCRdb's copy has only in-frame clones and leaves some out. Of approximately 210,000 clones listed, roughly 66% are singletons. This CDR3 comprises 15 residues. CDR1 and CDR2 from the germline V gene are SGHAT and FQNNGV. Trimming stripped 5 bases from V and 10 bases from J, with 20 bases between. The treatment is: oral pan-JAK inhibitor, 5-10 mg twice daily. This clone appeared a few times. What it binds is not known. The source is a human donor with alopecia areata. Source: CD4+ T cells sorted from blood, taken between weeks 43 and 45, from a patient treated with tofacitinib. The genes are TRBV11-2 and TRBJ1-4, with D perhaps TRBD1 (5 bases). The CDR3 coding sequence is TGTGCCAGCAGCCCACTTACGGGAGAAAGGGGAAAACTGTTTTTT. Translation: CASSPLTGERGKLFF. Drawing the rest from reference TRBV11-2 and TRBJ1-4, the complete variable domain is EAGVAQSPRYKIIEKRQSVAFWCNPISGHATLYWYQQILGQGPKLLIQFQNNGVVDDSQLPKDRFSAERLKGVDSTLKIQPAKLEDSAVYLCASSPLTGERGKLFFGSGTQLSVL.